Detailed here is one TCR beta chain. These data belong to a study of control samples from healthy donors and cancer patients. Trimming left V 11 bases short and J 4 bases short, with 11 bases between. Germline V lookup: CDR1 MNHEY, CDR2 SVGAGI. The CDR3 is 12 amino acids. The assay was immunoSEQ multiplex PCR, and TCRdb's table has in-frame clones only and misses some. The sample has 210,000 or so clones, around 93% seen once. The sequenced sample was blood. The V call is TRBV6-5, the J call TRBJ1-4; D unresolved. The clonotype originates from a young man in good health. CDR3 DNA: TGTGCCGCTGGGGAATTTAATGAAAAACTGTTTTTT. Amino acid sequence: CAAGEFNEKLFF.